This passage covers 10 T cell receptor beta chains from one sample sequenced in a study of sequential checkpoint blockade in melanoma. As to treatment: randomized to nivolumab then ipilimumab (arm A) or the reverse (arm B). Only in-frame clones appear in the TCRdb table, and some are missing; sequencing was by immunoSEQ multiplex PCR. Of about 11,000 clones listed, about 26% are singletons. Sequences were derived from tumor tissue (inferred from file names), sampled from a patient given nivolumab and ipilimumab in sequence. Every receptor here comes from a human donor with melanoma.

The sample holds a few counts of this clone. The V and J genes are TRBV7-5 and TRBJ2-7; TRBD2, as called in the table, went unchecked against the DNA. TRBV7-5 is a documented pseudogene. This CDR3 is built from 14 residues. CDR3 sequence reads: CATSGPSVFYEQYF. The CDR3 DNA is TGTGCCACCAGCGGGCCGTCAGTATTTTACGAGCAGTACTTC.

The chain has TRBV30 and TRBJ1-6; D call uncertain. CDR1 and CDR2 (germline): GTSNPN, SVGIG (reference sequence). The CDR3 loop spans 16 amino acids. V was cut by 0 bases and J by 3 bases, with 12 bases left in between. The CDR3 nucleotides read TGTGCCTGGAGTGTACTTGAGGACCTCTATAATTCACCCCTCCACTTT. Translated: CAWSVLEDLYNSPLHF.

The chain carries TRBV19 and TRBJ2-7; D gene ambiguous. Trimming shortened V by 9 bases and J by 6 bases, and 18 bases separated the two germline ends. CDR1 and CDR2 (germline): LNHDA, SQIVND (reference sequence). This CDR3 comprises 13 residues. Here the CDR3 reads CASGPRSLGEQYF. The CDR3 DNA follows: TGTGCCAGCGGCCCCCGGAGTCTTGGCGAGCAGTACTTC.

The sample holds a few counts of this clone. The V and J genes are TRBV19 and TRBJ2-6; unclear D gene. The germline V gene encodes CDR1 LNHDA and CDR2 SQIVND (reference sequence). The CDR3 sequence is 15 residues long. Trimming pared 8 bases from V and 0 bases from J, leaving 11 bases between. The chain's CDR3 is CASGRPSSGANVLTF. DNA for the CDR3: TGTGCCAGTGGACGGCCCTCCTCTGGGGCCAACGTCCTGACTTTC. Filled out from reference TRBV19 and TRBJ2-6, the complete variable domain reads DGGITQSPKYLFRKEGQNVTLSCEQNLNHDAMYWYRQDPGQGLRLIYYSQIVNDFQKGDIAEGYSVSREKKESFPLTVTSAQKNPTAFYLCASGRPSSGANVLTFGAGSRLTVL.

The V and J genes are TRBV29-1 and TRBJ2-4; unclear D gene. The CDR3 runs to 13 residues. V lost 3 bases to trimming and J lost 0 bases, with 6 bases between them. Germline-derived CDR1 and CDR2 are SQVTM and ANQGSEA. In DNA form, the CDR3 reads TGCAGCGTTGAGGAGTTAGCCAAAAACATTCAGTACTTC. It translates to CSVEELAKNIQYF.

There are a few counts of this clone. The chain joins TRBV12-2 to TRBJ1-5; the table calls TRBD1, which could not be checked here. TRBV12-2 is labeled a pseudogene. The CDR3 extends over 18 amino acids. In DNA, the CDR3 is TGTGCAAGTCGCTCTCGTCAGGGGCTCATAAGAGGCAATCAGCCCCAGCATTTT. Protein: CASRSRQGLIRGNQPQHF.

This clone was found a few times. CDR3 nucleotide sequence: TGTGCCAGCAGTGAATATGGCAGAGACAATGAGCAGTTCTTC. Its translation is CASSEYGRDNEQFF. The gene calls are TRBV25-1 and TRBJ2-1; D is unresolved. Looked up from germline, CDR1 is MGHDK and CDR2 is SYGVNS. The CDR3 spans 14 residues. The V and J ends lost 0 bases and 5 bases respectively, with 8 bases between them.

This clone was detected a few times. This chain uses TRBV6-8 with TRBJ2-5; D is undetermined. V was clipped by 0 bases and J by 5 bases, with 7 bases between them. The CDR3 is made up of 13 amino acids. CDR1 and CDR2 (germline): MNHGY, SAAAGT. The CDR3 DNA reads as TGTGCCAGCAGTTACTCGCTGGGCGAGACCCAGTACTTC. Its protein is CASSYSLGETQYF.

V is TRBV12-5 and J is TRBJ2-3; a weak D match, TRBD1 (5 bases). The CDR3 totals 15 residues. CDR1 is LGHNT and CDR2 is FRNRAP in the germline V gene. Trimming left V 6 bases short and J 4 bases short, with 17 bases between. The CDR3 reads CASGRFQGLADTQYF. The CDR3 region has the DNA TGTGCTAGTGGCAGATTCCAGGGTTTGGCAGATACGCAGTATTTT.

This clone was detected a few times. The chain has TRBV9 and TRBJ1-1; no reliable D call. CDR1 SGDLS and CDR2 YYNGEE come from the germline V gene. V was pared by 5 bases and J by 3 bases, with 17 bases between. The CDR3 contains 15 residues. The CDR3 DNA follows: TGTGCCAGCAGTGAAGCCCGGATTTCGGACACTGAAGCTTTCTTT. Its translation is CASSEARISDTEAFF. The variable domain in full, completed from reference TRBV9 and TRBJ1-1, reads DSGVTQTPKHLITATGQRVTLRCSPRSGDLSVYWYQQSLDQGLQFLIQYYNGEERAKGNILERFSAQQFPDLHSELNLSSLELGDSALYFCASSEARISDTEAFFGQGTRLTVV.